Shown below are 7 T cell receptor beta chains from a single sample sequenced in a study of blood T cell repertoires in COVID-19. Using immunoSEQ multiplex PCR, the repertoire was profiled, and TCRdb retains in-frame clones only, with some absent. This sample has approximately 150,000 clones, with 84% found just once. Source material: peripheral blood. The receptors were sampled from a man aged 30 to 45 with COVID-19, enrolled during active disease.

This chain connects TRBV2 to TRBJ2-4; 10 bases are shared with TRBD2. The CDR3 sequence is 16 residues long. V lost 4 bases, J lost 1 base, and 4 bases stayed unmatched. Germline V gene lookup returns CDR1 SNHLY and CDR2 FYNNEI. The CDR3 DNA follows: TGTGCCAGCAGTGTCGAGCGGGAGGGGGCCAAAAACATTCAGTACTTC. Its protein product is CASSVEREGAKNIQYF.

This chain links TRBV5-1 with TRBJ2-5, with TRBD2 matching over 7 bases. The V and J ends lost 5 bases and 2 bases, in that order; junction bases with no gene match: 3. The length of the CDR3 is 13 residues. Germline V CDR1 and CDR2: SGHRS, YFSETQ. CDR3 DNA: TGCGCCAGCAGTTCGGGAGGACAAGAGACCCAGTACTTC. This codes for CASSSGGQETQYF. Complete variable domain (other parts from reference TRBV5-1 and TRBJ2-5): KAGVTQTPRYLIKTRGQQVTLSCSPISGHRSVSWYQQTPGQGLQFLFEYFSETQRNKGNFPGRFSGRQFSNSRSEMNVSTLELGDSALYLCASSSGGQETQYFGPGTRLLVL.

The chain has TRBV6-4 and TRBJ2-2; D unresolved. The germline V and J ends were trimmed by 0 bases and 6 bases, with 5 bases remaining between them. This CDR3 spans 13 amino acids. CDR1 MRHNA and CDR2 SNTAGT come from the germline V gene. The CDR3 is CASSDSTSGELFF. In DNA form, the CDR3 reads TGTGCCAGCAGTGACTCGACATCCGGGGAGCTGTTTTTT.

The rearrangement joins TRBV28 to TRBJ1-6; 7 bases line up with TRBD1. J lost 7 bases, V lost 6 bases, and 6 bases had no gene match. From germline, CDR1 is MDHEN and CDR2 SYDVKM. The CDR3 loop spans 14 amino acids. CDR3 region: CASRPDRVNSPLHF. The CDR3 DNA sequence: TGTGCCAGCAGACCAGACAGGGTCAATTCACCCCTCCACTTT.

V usage is TRBV21-1 and J usage is TRBJ2-7; the D call in the table, TRBD1, was not verified against the DNA. TRBV21-1 is a listed pseudogene. The CDR3 consists of 16 residues. The CDR3 loop is CASSKENRDRGYEQYF. The CDR3 DNA sequence: TGTGCCAGCAGCAAAGAAAACCGGGACAGGGGATACGAGCAGTACTTC.

The chain uses TRBV4-3 and TRBJ2-1; D uncertain. Trimming took 0 bases from V and 7 from J, leaving 10 bases between them. This CDR3 has 14 residues. From germline, CDR1 is LGHNA and CDR2 YSLEER. CDR3 bases: TGCGCCAGCAGCCAAGATGGGCCTATAAATGAGCAGTTCTTC. Amino acids: CASSQDGPINEQFF.

V usage is TRBV27 and J usage is TRBJ2-1; D is possibly TRBD2 (7 bases). The length of the CDR3 is 20 residues. Trimming stripped 7 bases from V and 4 bases from J, with 32 bases between. Germline assignment: CDR1 MNHEY and CDR2 SMNVEV (reference sequence). CDR3 DNA: TGTGCCAGCACCCAGGGGCCAAGGGAGGCAGGTAGCGGGTTATACAATGAGCAGTTCTTC. Protein: CASTQGPREAGSGLYNEQFF.